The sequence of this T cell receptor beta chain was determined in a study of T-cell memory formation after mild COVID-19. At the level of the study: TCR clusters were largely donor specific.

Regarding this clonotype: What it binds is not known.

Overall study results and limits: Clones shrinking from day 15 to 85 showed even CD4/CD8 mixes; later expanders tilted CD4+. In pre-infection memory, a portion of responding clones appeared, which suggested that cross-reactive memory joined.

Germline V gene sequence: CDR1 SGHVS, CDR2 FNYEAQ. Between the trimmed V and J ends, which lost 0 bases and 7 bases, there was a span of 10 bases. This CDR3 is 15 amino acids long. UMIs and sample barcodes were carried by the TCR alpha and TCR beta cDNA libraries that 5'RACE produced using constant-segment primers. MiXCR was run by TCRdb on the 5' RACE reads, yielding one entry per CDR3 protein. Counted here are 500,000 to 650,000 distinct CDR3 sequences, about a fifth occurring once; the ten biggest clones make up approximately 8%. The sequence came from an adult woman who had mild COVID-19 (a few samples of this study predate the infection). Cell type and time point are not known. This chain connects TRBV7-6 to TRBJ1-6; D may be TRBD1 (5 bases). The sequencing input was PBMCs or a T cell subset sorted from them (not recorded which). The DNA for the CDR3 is TGTGCCAGCAGCTTAGCCGGGGCGGAGAATTCACCCCTCCACTTT. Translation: CASSLAGAENSPLHF.